This T cell receptor (beta chain) comes out of a study of PD-L1 blockade in urothelial cancer listed by TCRdb under 2017. Turning to the overall study: Every patient began therapy around 2014 and was given atezolizumab 1,200 mg intravenously every 3 weeks. About nine tenths of the roughly 30 patients were males with bladder-origin urothelial cancer, and 18 of 29 reported a prior smoking history. Patients had an ECOG performance status of 0 or 1 and had received between 0 and 3 prior chemotherapy regimens. Blood samples were analyzed at 3 weeks after treatment start (second dose) and at 6 weeks after treatment start. Blood samples yielded a median of around 150,000 T cells and more than 75,000 unique TCRs, with median clonality about 0.08. The study, an exploratory multi-omic analysis, examined somatic, immune and clinical correlates of response to PD-L1 blockade with atezolizumab in urothelial cancer. TCR sequencing covered pretreatment tumor samples and matched, serially collected peripheral blood taken before and after atezolizumab treatment. Progression-free survival longer than 6 months counted as durable clinical benefit, and TCR features were additionally tested against both progression-free and overall survival. Whole exome sequencing and RNA sequencing of pretreatment tumors were performed alongside TCR sequencing in the same patients. Durable clinical benefit was achieved by nine patients but not by the remaining 20. Pretreatment blood TCR-seq was available for about 30 patients, at least one posttreatment blood collection was obtained for around 24 patients, and tumor TCR-seq was available for around 24 patients.

This sample's time point label indicates: pretreatment peripheral blood. A cohort of 30 or so patients with locally advanced or metastatic urothelial carcinoma, treated at Memorial Sloan Kettering on a trial protocol, was included. Peripheral blood mononuclear cells were collected from each patient pretreatment and during treatment, giving between 1 and 8 total time points per patient. The Qiagen DNeasy Blood extraction kit was used to purify genomic DNA from total PBMCs and tumor samples. PBMCs were collected pretreatment and during treatment, and were isolated and stored as previously described. With respect to this clone: The clone's antigen remains unknown. Base-call qualities are not available, and no considerably larger clone is one nucleotide away.

What the study reported, not specific to this receptor: Greater expansion of tumor-associated TCR clones in peripheral blood 3 weeks after the start of treatment was observed in patients with durable benefit (n of about 20, p = 0.022). Small sample size (n ≈ 29) and many exploratory analyses mean the results are intended to be hypothesis-generating. Improved progression-free and overall survival was associated with having pretreatment peripheral blood TCR clonality below the median.

V is shortened by 3 bases, J by 5 bases, and the region joining them spans 7 bases. For CDR1 and CDR2, the germline V gene lists KGHSH and LQKENI. Taken from cysteine to phenylalanine, the CDR3 has 12 residues. Of the read, only the CDR3 DNA is kept; its 36 bases are in frame from base 1. To estimate absolute template abundance from read counts, synthetic TCR analog templates were spiked into each PCR. The immunoSEQ assay was used to amplify TCRbeta CDR3 regions from genomic DNA with bias-controlled V and J gene primers. Sequencing of rearranged TCRbeta segments was performed at approximately 20X coverage. The study's processing was this. Sequencing errors were corrected by clustering and CDR3s were annotated against IMGT to assign V, D and J genes. Only productive TCRbeta rearrangements were used in downstream analyses, excluding out-of-frame or stop-codon sequences. Clonality was computed as one minus Shannon entropy normalized by the log of the number of unique productive sequences. Clones differing between time points or between blood and tumor were identified by Fisher's exact test with Benjamini-Hochberg correction at adjusted p below 0.01. TCRdb re-hosts the immuneACCESS table, in-frame sequences only. Its copies lack some clones; in the studies checked, an unresolved V gene accounts for under half of them, and the cause for the rest is not known. That table gives V, J and clone size, and the DNA gave D and trimming. The sample table holds 100,000 to 150,000 clones, of which 84% were seen once. The top ten constitute about 2.9% of the sample.

The V gene is TRBV18 and the J gene is TRBJ1-1, and possibly TRBD1, on 6 matching bases. The sample in question was PBMCs, obtained around atezolizumab (anti-PD-L1) treatment. This clonotype was sampled from a man in his forties or fifties with urothelial cancer. For the CDR3, the sequence is CASSPTGTEAFF. The DNA is as follows: TGTGCCAGCTCACCCACAGGGACTGAAGCTTTCTTT.